This T cell receptor (beta chain) was profiled in a study of blood T cell repertoires in COVID-19. Study overall: Whether acute or convalescent, the COVID-19 samples came from the United States, Italy and Spain. PBMCs, B-cell-depleted T cells, or T cells provided the cDNA or gDNA that made up the material.

The authors' processing: From reference gene primer amplification, estimates of nucleated cell counts were derived. Clones were sequenced by immunoSEQ multiplex PCR, and TCRdb holds only the in-frame ones, with some missing. From that table come the V and J calls and clone size; the DNA was used to work out D and trimming. The sample holds approximately 250,000 clones, roughly 90% seen once. Within 2 weeks before study entry, exposed participants met a COVID-19 case. This CDR3 is 12 amino acids long. V was shortened by 3 bases and J by 6 bases, with 9 bases between the two germline ends. CDR1 is KGHSH, CDR2 LQKENI, per germline.

The receptor was derived from a man aged 40-49 years who had been exposed to COVID-19. Input material: PBMCs or T cells enriched from blood (not recorded which). The rearrangement links TRBV18 to TRBJ2-7; possibly TRBD2 for D (6 bases). DNA for the CDR3: TGTGCCAGCTCACCGGAGGGGAGCGAGCAGTACTTC. Residues: CASSPEGSEQYF. Full variable domain (remainder filled in from reference TRBV18 and TRBJ2-7): NAGVMQNPRHLVRRRGQEARLRCSPMKGHSHVYWYRQLPEEGLKFMVYLQKENIIDESGMPKERFSAEFPKEGPSILRIQQVVRGDSAAYFCASSPEGSEQYFGPGTRLTVT.